Shown below are 32 T cell receptor beta chains from a single sample sequenced in a study of cytomegalovirus exposure and HLA in healthy donors. The PCR had 60 Vbeta and 13 Jbeta primers. The repertoire was sequenced with immunoSEQ multiplex PCR; TCRdb's copy has only in-frame clones and lacks some. This table holds roughly 73,000 clones. The sample was PBMCs. The receptors derive from a female donor in good health and CMV-seropositive.

On this clone itself: The germline gene is not matched at one end of the junction; a read error may be the cause. The rearrangement uses TRBV6-5 and TRBJ1-2; maybe TRBD1 (5 bases). The CDR3 has 15 amino acids. Germline V lookup: CDR1 MNHEY, CDR2 SVGAGI. CDR3 sequence reads: CASRQFRQSLYGYSF. CDR3 coding DNA: TGTGCCAGCAGGCAATTCAGACAGTCACTCTATGGCTACTCCTTC.

This chain's CDR3 is CASSIGTAVKDSPLHF. The CDR3 nucleotides read TGTGCCAGTAGTATCGGGACAGCGGTGAAGGATTCACCCCTCCACTTT. The chain uses TRBV19 and TRBJ1-6; TRBD1 matches 7 bases. Germline CDR1 is LNHDA and CDR2 is SQIVND (reference sequence). J gave up 8 bases and V 3 bases, and 10 bases lay outside the gene matches. This CDR3 has 16 residues.

The rearrangement uses TRBV25-1 and TRBJ2-1, with D possibly matching TRBD2 (5 bases). CDR3 size: 15 residues. V lost 1 base and J 2 bases, leaving 9 bases between the germline ends. Per the germline V gene, CDR1 is MGHDK and CDR2 is SYGVNS. This CDR3 is CASSEWESAYNEQFF. In nucleotides, the CDR3 is TGTGCCAGCAGTGAATGGGAGTCGGCCTACAATGAGCAGTTCTTC.

V and J are TRBV7-9 and TRBJ1-2; D not resolved. This CDR3 has 13 residues. Deletions cut 3 bases from V and 6 bases from J, with 11 bases between. The V gene's germline CDR1 is SEHNR and CDR2 FQNEAQ (reference sequence). The chain's CDR3 is CASSLGGSDGYTF. Here the CDR3 DNA reads TGTGCCAGCAGCTTGGGAGGGTCGGATGGCTACACCTTC.

The V gene is TRBV11-2, the J gene TRBJ1-5, with a weak D call TRBD1 (6 bases). The CDR3 is made up of 15 amino acids. V was trimmed by 4 bases and J by 3 bases, leaving 13 bases between them. Germline V gene data show CDR1 as SGHAT and CDR2 as FQNNGV. The CDR3 sequence: CASSSDSGHNQPQHF. The CDR3 coding sequence is TGTGCCAGCAGCTCGGACAGTGGCCACAATCAGCCCCAGCATTTT.

V usage is TRBV25-1 and J usage is TRBJ2-1; possible D gene TRBD1, 6 bases. CDR1 and CDR2 (germline): MGHDK, SYGVNS. The CDR3 is 14 residues long. Trimming cost V 4 bases and J 5 bases, with 12 bases left between them. CDR3 bases: TGTGCCAGCAGTGTTCAACAGGGAGACAATGAGCAGTTCTTC. This sequence encodes CASSVQQGDNEQFF.

The V and J genes are TRBV7-9 and TRBJ2-3; 7 positions match TRBD2. The CDR3 runs to 17 residues. CDR1 is SEHNR and CDR2 is FQNEAQ in the germline V gene (reference sequence). The trim removed 0 bases at V and 0 bases at J, leaving 6 bases unmatched. DNA of the CDR3: TGTGCCAGCAGCTTAGCGGCCGGGCGGGGGAGCACAGATACGCAGTATTTT. Protein sequence: CASSLAAGRGSTDTQYF.

The genes are TRBV15 and TRBJ1-2, with TRBD1 as a possible D gene (5 bases). The germline V gene has CDR1 LNHNV and CDR2 YYDKDF (reference sequence). This CDR3 contains 13 residues. Trimming removed 3 bases from V and 5 bases from J, with 10 bases in between. The CDR3 loop is CATSRQGEYGYTF. As DNA, the CDR3 is TGTGCCACCAGCAGGCAAGGGGAATATGGCTACACCTTC.

V is TRBV6-5 and J is TRBJ2-1; 8 bases map to TRBD2. Germline CDR1 reads MNHEY; CDR2 reads SVGAGI. The CDR3 has 16 amino acids. V shed 0 bases and J 8 bases; nucleotides not matched to a gene: 9. In nucleotides, the CDR3 is TGTGCCAGCAGTTACTCCGGGGCGGGGGGTTTTCATGAGCAGTTCTTC. Its protein is CASSYSGAGGFHEQFF.

The chain uses TRBV9 and TRBJ2-7; D is uncertain. The CDR3 totals 14 residues. Per germline, CDR1 SGDLS and CDR2 YYNGEE. Trimming pared 0 bases from V and 4 bases from J, leaving 11 bases between. The CDR3 coding sequence is TGTGCCAGCAGCGTAGGATCAGACACTTACGAGCAGTACTTC. Translated, it gives CASSVGSDTYEQYF.

The chain uses TRBV23-1 and TRBJ1-6, with D unresolved. TRBV23-1 is treated as an ORF (open reading frame) with a function not yet certain. The CDR3 totals 11 residues. Trimming took 7 bases from V and 9 from J, leaving 7 bases between them. The CDR3 reads CASTTPSPLHF. The CDR3 nucleotides are TGCGCCAGCACCACTCCTTCACCCCTCCACTTT.

The V and J genes are TRBV4-3 and TRBJ2-7, with D perhaps matching TRBD1 (6 bases). This CDR3 comprises 15 residues. The V and J ends lost 1 base and 5 bases respectively, with 15 bases between them. CDR1 is LGHNA, CDR2 YSLEER, per germline. CDR3 protein: CASSQVVSRGHEQYF. The CDR3, as DNA: TGCGCCAGCAGCCAAGTAGTTTCCAGGGGCCACGAGCAGTACTTC.

The chain uses TRBV6-5 and TRBJ2-1; TRBD2 might be the D (6 bases). The CDR3 is made up of 15 amino acids. Germline CDR1 reads MNHEY; CDR2 reads SVGAGI. V was clipped by 4 bases and J by 6 bases, with 16 bases between them. The CDR3 region has the DNA TGTGCCAGCAGTTCCCCAACTAGCTTCCCCAATGAGCAGTTCTTC. Protein: CASSSPTSFPNEQFF.

DNA of the CDR3: TGTGCCAGCAGCGCCCAGGGGGGCGCATTGGAGACCCAGTACTTC. This encodes CASSAQGGALETQYF. The chain is built from TRBV7-3 and TRBJ2-5; D may be TRBD1 (7 bases). Trimming stripped 5 bases from V and 5 bases from J, with 18 bases between. CDR3 size: 15 residues. Germline loops: CDR1 SGHTA, CDR2 FQGTGA.

The chain has TRBV4-1 and TRBJ2-7, with D uncertain. Germline CDR1 MGHRA, CDR2 YSYEKL. The V and J ends lost 0 bases and 3 bases respectively, with 9 bases between them. This CDR3 region has 14 residues. This chain's CDR3 is CASSQEYTYYEQYF. The CDR3 DNA follows: TGCGCCAGCAGCCAAGAATATACCTACTACGAGCAGTACTTC.

V gene TRBV5-4 combines with J gene TRBJ2-2; a possible D gene is TRBD2 (6 bases). Germline assignment: CDR1 SGHNT and CDR2 YYREEE (reference sequence). The CDR3 loop spans 15 amino acids. V was trimmed by 1 base and J by 6 bases, leaving 13 bases between them. CDR3 nucleotide sequence: TGTGCCAGCAGCTTGTCCGGGACTCGGGCCGGGGAGCTGTTTTTT. Encoded protein: CASSLSGTRAGELFF.

Worth noting for this clone: The same CDR3 arises from other DNA sequences in this sample as well. CDR3 sequence reads: CASSLGGDTQYF. The CDR3 DNA is TGCGCCAGCAGCCTAGGGGGAGATACGCAGTATTTT. V gene TRBV5-1 combines with J gene TRBJ2-3; TRBD1 is a possible D gene (6 bases). The CDR3 totals 12 residues. Trimming left V 4 bases short and J 5 bases short, with 8 bases between. CDR1 and CDR2 from the germline V gene are SGHRS and YFSETQ.

Here the CDR3 DNA reads TGTGCCAGCAGCCGCAGGGACTCTGGGGCCAACGTCCTGACTTTC. The encoded protein is CASSRRDSGANVLTF. The chain couples TRBV6-5 to TRBJ2-6, with a weak D call TRBD1 (5 bases). CDR1 and CDR2 from the germline V gene are MNHEY and SVGAGI. V shed 6 bases and J shed 0 bases, with 9 bases lying between them. The CDR3 runs to 15 residues.

The rearrangement links TRBV6-1 to TRBJ2-7; D may be TRBD2 (7 bases). This CDR3 region has 17 residues. Germline values: CDR1 MNHNS, CDR2 SASEGT. Trimming took 4 bases from V and 1 from J, leaving 20 bases between them. The CDR3 is CASSGRGGGVVSYEQYF. The CDR3 nucleotides are TGTGCCAGCAGTGGAAGGGGAGGGGGGGTAGTTTCCTACGAGCAGTACTTC.

The J gene is TRBJ2-2, the V gene TRBV5-1, with 11 nucleotides matching TRBD1. With V trimmed by 5 bases and J by 15 bases, 6 bases remained unmatched. Germline V gives CDR1 SGHRS, CDR2 YFSETQ. CDR3 length: 12 amino acids. Here the CDR3 reads CASRPGQGVLFF. The CDR3 bases are TGCGCCAGCAGGCCGGGACAGGGGGTTTTGTTTTTT.

The V gene is TRBV7-9, the J gene TRBJ2-3, with D maybe TRBD2 (5 bases). Germline assignment: CDR1 SEHNR and CDR2 FQNEAQ (reference sequence). The V end lost 5 bases, the J end lost 1 base, and 10 bases lay between the germline ends. The CDR3 runs 14 residues. CDR3 sequence (DNA): TGTGCCAGCAGCGGGAGTGGGCGCACAGATACGCAGTATTTT. Its translation is CASSGSGRTDTQYF. The variable domain in full, completed from reference TRBV7-9 and TRBJ2-3, reads DTGVSQNPRHKITKRGQNVTFRCDPISEHNRLYWYRQTLGQGPEFLTYFQNEAQLEKSRLLSDRFSAERPKGSFSTLEIQRTEQGDSAMYLCASSGSGRTDTQYFGPGTRLTVL.

The chain joins TRBV29-1 to TRBJ2-7, with no clear D. The V gene's germline CDR1 is SQVTM and CDR2 ANQGSEA. The CDR3 is 14 residues long. The V and J ends lost 0 bases and 4 bases respectively, with 13 bases between them. CDR3 nucleotides: TGCAGCGTTGAAGATCCAGGTAAAAAGTACGAGCAGTACTTC. Its protein product is CSVEDPGKKYEQYF.

The chain couples TRBV5-1 to TRBJ2-7; 7 bases match TRBD2. V shed 4 bases, J shed 3 bases, and the junction held 7 bases outside the gene matches. Germline V gene lookup returns CDR1 SGHRS and CDR2 YFSETQ. The CDR3 contains 14 residues. CDR3 coding DNA: TGCGCCAGCAGCCCCGGACTAGGGCTCTACGAGCAGTACTTC. It translates to CASSPGLGLYEQYF.

V gene TRBV25-1 combines with J gene TRBJ2-1; no clear D. V was trimmed by 2 bases and J by 10 bases, leaving 6 bases between them. CDR3 size: 11 residues. The germline V gene encodes CDR1 MGHDK and CDR2 SYGVNS. The CDR3 DNA reads TGTGCCAGCAGTGAACCTCCCGAGCAGTTCTTC. Translating gives CASSEPPEQFF.

The rearrangement links TRBV4-3 to TRBJ2-1; TRBD2 aligns across 7 bases. With V trimmed by 1 base and J by 3 bases, 3 bases remained unmatched. Germline values: CDR1 LGHNA, CDR2 YSLEER. CDR3 length equals 15 residues. CDR3 amino acids: CASSQVASGYNEQFF. DNA for the CDR3: TGCGCCAGCAGCCAAGTAGCTAGCGGCTACAATGAGCAGTTCTTC.

This sequence joins TRBV2 and TRBJ1-2, with 10 bases matching TRBD1. After removal of 8 bases from V and 2 bases from J, the junction contained 11 bases not matched to a gene. In germline, CDR1 is SNHLY, CDR2 FYNNEI. This CDR3 comprises 16 residues. The CDR3 reads CASGRDRGRGNYGYTF. The CDR3 nucleotides read TGTGCCAGCGGGCGAGACAGGGGGCGCGGGAACTATGGCTACACCTTC.

The genes are TRBV7-2 and TRBJ2-2; a weak D match, TRBD1 (5 bases). The germline CDR1 and CDR2 sequences are SGHTA and FQGNSA. CDR3 length equals 14 residues. Trimming took 5 bases from V and 9 from J, leaving 16 bases between them. For the CDR3, the DNA is TGTGCCAGCAGCCCCACCGGTTCAGGGAGGGAGCTGTTTTTT. It codes for CASSPTGSGRELFF.

This chain connects TRBV29-1 to TRBJ2-7; TRBD2 matches 8 bases. This CDR3 has 14 amino acids. J was trimmed by 5 bases and V by 7 bases; bases with no gene match: 13. Per germline, CDR1 SQVTM and CDR2 ANQGSEA. The CDR3 DNA reads TGCAGCGCTGGGCCCGGGGGGGGTAGGAACGAGCAGTACTTC. It translates to CSAGPGGGRNEQYF.

The rearrangement uses TRBV27 and TRBJ2-1; TRBD2 matches at 11 bases. The CDR3 is made up of 14 amino acids. J was trimmed by 6 bases and V by 3 bases; bases with no gene match: 1. Germline V gene sequence: CDR1 MNHEY, CDR2 SMNVEV (reference sequence). The CDR3 sequence is CASSFLAGGNEQFF. The CDR3, as DNA: TGTGCCAGCAGTTTTCTAGCGGGGGGCAATGAGCAGTTCTTC.

The chain recombines TRBV10-3 with TRBJ2-1, with D hard to call. The CDR3 covers 14 residues. Looked up from germline, CDR1 is ENHRY and CDR2 is SYGVKD. Deletions cut 4 bases from V and 3 bases from J, with 10 bases between. The CDR3 region is CAISAHSNYNEQFF. For the CDR3, the DNA is TGTGCCATCAGTGCGCACAGCAACTACAATGAGCAGTTCTTC.

The chain recombines TRBV5-4 with TRBJ2-2; D uncertain. The CDR3 is made up of 13 amino acids. The V gene's germline CDR1 is SGHNT and CDR2 YYREEE (reference sequence). Trimming took 0 bases from V and 7 from J, leaving 7 bases between them. The CDR3 sequence: CASSLGGGGELFF. In nucleotides, the CDR3 is TGTGCCAGCAGCTTGGGAGGTGGCGGGGAGCTGTTTTTT.

The chain uses TRBV18 and TRBJ2-5; 8 nucleotides align to TRBD2. The last part of the DNA fits TRBJ2-7 better; the J call may be wrong. This CDR3 is 13 amino acids long. CDR1 is KGHSH, CDR2 LQKENI, per germline. CDR3 nucleotides: TGTGCCAGCTCACAGGGGACTAGTTCCGAGCAGTACTTC. It translates to CASSQGTSSEQYF.